This TCR beta chain is from a study of T cell responses to AZD1222 COVID-19 vaccine. Here immunoSEQ multiplex PCR was the method, and the copy in TCRdb shows in-frame clones only, minus some. The table records about 88,000 clones, about 89% of them present only once. CDR1 GTSNPN and CDR2 SVGIG come from the germline V gene (reference sequence). CDR3 size: 13 residues. V dropped 3 bases and J dropped 8 bases, with 16 bases sitting between them. The sequence was collected from an adult who received the AZD1222 COVID-19 vaccine. The sequencing used peripheral blood, collected 28 days after the second AZD1222 dose. The V call is TRBV30, the J call TRBJ1-2; maybe TRBD1 (5 bases). Here the CDR3 DNA reads TGTGCCTGGAGCCAGGGCCTGGGTTCCGGCTACACCTTC. Translated: CAWSQGLGSGYTF. Using reference TRBV30 and TRBJ1-2 for the parts outside the CDR3, the full variable domain is SQTIHQWPATLVQPVGSPLSLECTVEGTSNPNLYWYRQAAGRGLQLLFYSVGIGQISSEVPQNLSASRPQDRQFILSSKKLLLSDSGFYLCAWSQGLGSGYTFGSGTRLTVV.